Shown below are 11 T cell receptor beta chains from a single sample sequenced in a study of T cell repertoires in cytomegalovirus infection. TCRdb itself ran the reads through MiXCR, one entry per CDR3 protein. Among a few hundred thousand distinct CDR3 sequences, approximately 40% were seen once, and the ten largest hold around 50%. What these receptors recognize is not known. The sequencing used cultured PBMCs, collected from culture after CMV antigen stimulation. These receptor sequences come from a human donor in good health (CMV status not recorded). Some clones in this sample may be carry-over from other donors' samples.

V and J are TRBV7-2 and TRBJ2-6, with unresolved D. Germline V gives CDR1 SGHTA, CDR2 FQGNSA. The CDR3 loop spans 17 amino acids. Trimming removed 3 bases from V and 1 base from J, with 13 bases in between. In DNA form, the CDR3 reads TGTGCCAGCAGCTTGTACCTATCCCAGTCTGGGGCCAACGTCCTGACTTTC. This translates into CASSLYLSQSGANVLTF.

This clonotype was observed a few times. The J gene is TRBJ2-6, the V gene TRBV7-9; D remains unclear. The germline gives CDR1 SEHNR, CDR2 FQNEAQ (reference sequence). The CDR3 consists of 15 residues. V shed 10 bases and J shed 0 bases, with 13 bases lying between them. In DNA, the CDR3 is TGTGCCATGAAATTAGGGTCCTCTGGGGCCAACGTCCTGACTTTC. It yields the protein CAMKLGSSGANVLTF.

J is TRBJ1-4 and V is TRBV20-1, with D possibly TRBD1 on 5 matching bases. Deletions cut 8 bases from V and 6 bases from J, with 16 bases between. This CDR3 region has 13 residues. The germline V gene has CDR1 DFQATT and CDR2 SNEGSKA (reference sequence). CDR3: CSSTRGEDEKLFF. CDR3 DNA: TGCAGTTCAACCCGGGGGGAGGATGAAAAACTGTTTTTT.

V gene TRBV4-1 combines with J gene TRBJ2-3; D assignment may be TRBD1 or TRBD2 (6 bases each). CDR3 size: 15 residues. Trimming took off 7 bases at V and 6 bases at J, with 20 bases between the two ends. CDR1 is MGHRA, CDR2 YSYEKL, per germline. As DNA, the CDR3 is TGCGCCAGCAAGGGGGGCGGATTCCCGACGGATACGCAGTATTTT. Translating it yields CASKGGGFPTDTQYF.

This clonotype has only a few counts. The chain links TRBV6-1 to TRBJ1-2, with TRBD1 matching 8 bases. CDR1 is MNHNS, CDR2 SASEGT, per germline. The CDR3 has 16 amino acids. J gave up 3 bases and V 7 bases, and 13 bases lay outside the gene matches. For the CDR3, the DNA is TGTGCCAGCACCCCCCTCGGGGCAGGGGGCCACTATGGCTACACCTTC. Translated, it gives CASTPLGAGGHYGYTF.

The chain has TRBV6-5 and TRBJ1-1; the D gene is possibly TRBD1 (5 bases). V shed 0 bases and J shed 3 bases, with 8 bases lying between them. Per germline, CDR1 MNHEY and CDR2 SVGAGI. The CDR3 length is 14 residues. CDR3 sequence reads: CASSYSVGDTEAFF. DNA of the CDR3: TGTGCCAGCAGTTACTCGGTGGGGGACACTGAAGCTTTCTTT.

This chain uses TRBV7-8 with TRBJ1-2, with 12 nucleotides matching TRBD1. V trimming: 8 bases; J trimming: 5 bases; junction bases outside the gene matches: 6. The CDR3 runs 14 residues. Germline-derived CDR1 and CDR2 are SGHVS and FQNEAQ. The CDR3 DNA reads TGTGCCAGCTCCGGGACAGGGGGCTGGTATGGCTACACCTTC. Protein product: CASSGTGGWYGYTF.

This clonotype showed up just a few times. The chain employs TRBV6-6 and TRBJ2-7, with D possibly being TRBD1 (6 bases). The CDR3 is made up of 13 amino acids. Trimming removed 5 bases at V and 11 bases at J, with 19 bases between. Germline V CDR1 and CDR2: MNHNY, SVGAGI (reference sequence). The chain's CDR3 is CASSATFERQEYF. CDR3 nucleotide sequence: TGTGCCAGCAGTGCAACCTTCGAGAGACAGGAGTACTTC.

This clonotype occurred a few times. The chain carries TRBV6-1 and TRBJ2-4, with D hard to call. V lost 4 bases to trimming and J lost 0 bases, with 4 bases between them. CDR1 is MNHNS, CDR2 SASEGT, per germline. The CDR3 covers 13 residues. The CDR3 region is CASSGLAKNIQYF. CDR3 nucleotide sequence: TGTGCCAGCAGTGGACTAGCCAAAAACATTCAGTACTTC.

This clonotype showed up many times. The rearrangement uses TRBV7-2 and TRBJ1-5; a possible D gene is TRBD1 (5 bases). Germline V CDR1 and CDR2: SGHTA, FQGNSA. CDR3 length: 14 amino acids. Trimming took 1 base from V and 7 from J, leaving 11 bases between them. CDR3 coding DNA: TGTGCCAGCAGCTTAGTCTCGAGGGGACAGCCCCAGCATTTT. Its translation: CASSLVSRGQPQHF.

This clonotype was picked up a small number of times. The gene calls are TRBV20-1 and TRBJ1-1, with D possibly TRBD1 on 6 matching bases. This CDR3 is built from 11 residues. CDR1 and CDR2 from the germline V gene are DFQATT and SNEGSKA (reference sequence). With 6 bases removed from V and 7 bases from J, the gap between germline ends came to 12 bases. CDR3: CSAAGTSEAFF. CDR3 in DNA: TGCAGTGCCGCAGGGACAAGTGAAGCTTTCTTT.